One T cell receptor (beta chain) is described in this entry. The junction and the germline gene differ at one end; a read error may be behind it. The study drew participants aged about 18 to 89 years from about two dozen US areas. Cohorts were assigned according to the clinical history that participants reported. Recovered status in Cohort 3 required two negative PCRs, clearance, or symptom resolution. These data come from a study of blood T cell repertoires in COVID-19. The authors' processing: Amplification with reference gene primers provided the estimates of nucleated cell counts. Repertoires were generated with immunoSEQ multiplex PCR, while TCRdb's copy carries only in-frame clones and drops some. D and trimming were read from the DNA, whereas the V and J calls and clone size are those reported in that table. The table shows over 120,000 clones, with 86% occurring only once. The sequencing input was PBMCs or T cells enriched from blood (not recorded which). The TCR sequence derives from a man between 50 and 59 years old who had recovered from COVID-19.

CDR3 sequence (DNA): TGTGCCAGCAGCTCCCGGGACTTACCTTCGCGGAGACTCTTC. Its protein product is CASSSRDLPSRRLF. This chain connects TRBV7-8 to TRBJ2-1, with D possibly matching TRBD2 (6 bases). The CDR3 has 14 amino acids. From germline, CDR1 is SGHVS and CDR2 FQNEAQ.